These 18 T cell receptor beta chains were sequenced from one sample in a study of T cells in localized non-small cell lung cancer (dated by TCRdb to the early 2020s). The library was made by the immunoSEQ multiplex PCR assay. TCRdb provides this immuneACCESS table in a form limited to in-frame rearrangements. Some clones are lacking; in checked studies, under half of them reflect an unresolved V gene, and why the rest are absent is not known. Within this sample are some 350 clones, with about 26% of them counted one time only. In total, the top ten clones hold about 20% of the sample. The sample in question was lung tumor tissue, obtained before any cancer treatment. These receptors originate from a man aged 35 to 69 with stage III squamous cell lung carcinoma.

Only a few counts were recorded for this clone. The V call is TRBV19, the J call TRBJ2-3; D possibly corresponds to TRBD1 (6 bases). CDR3 length: 13 residues. Trimming pared 3 bases from V and 3 bases from J, leaving 7 bases between. The V gene's germline CDR1 is LNHDA and CDR2 SQIVND (reference sequence). Here the CDR3 DNA reads TGTGCCAGTAGTATTCAGGGGACAGATACGCAGTATTTT. Protein product: CASSIQGTDTQYF.

This clone is termed large (0.1 to 1%). As DNA, the CDR3 is TGTGCCAGCAGGGAGGGACAGGGGAAGATGAACACTGAAGCTTTCTTT. Translating gives CASREGQGKMNTEAFF. The chain recombines TRBV11-3 with TRBJ1-1; 10 bases line up with TRBD1. The CDR3 is 16 amino acids. Losses at the gene ends were 6 bases for V and 0 bases for J; bases not matched to a gene: 7. Germline CDR1 reads SGHNT; CDR2 reads YENEEA.

This clone was observed a handful of times. The chain recombines TRBV6-8 with TRBJ1-4; D remains unclear. Germline CDR1 reads MNHGY; CDR2 reads SAAAGT. The CDR3 extends over 12 amino acids. V dropped 5 bases and J dropped 8 bases, with 9 bases sitting between them. CDR3 DNA: TGTGCCAGCAGTCCTCGCGGAGAAAAACTGTTTTTT. Protein sequence: CASSPRGEKLFF.

This rearrangement joins TRBV11-3 to TRBJ1-6; 8 positions agree with TRBD1. In germline, CDR1 is SGHNT, CDR2 YENEEA. The J segment lost 9 bases and the V segment lost 6 bases, leaving 7 bases of the junction unmatched. The CDR3 contains 14 residues. Here the CDR3 DNA reads TGTGCCAGCAGGGGCGGACAGGGTACTTCACCCCTCCACTTT. Its translation: CASRGGQGTSPLHF.

J is TRBJ1-5 and V is TRBV11-3, with unresolved D. This CDR3 has 15 residues. Trimming removed 5 bases at V and 5 bases at J, with 16 bases between. The V gene's germline CDR1 is SGHNT and CDR2 YENEEA. The CDR3 region is CASSPLGGPDQPQHF. CDR3 coding DNA: TGTGCCAGCAGCCCATTGGGAGGGCCCGATCAGCCCCAGCATTTT.

This clone showed up just a few times. This chain links TRBV4-1 with TRBJ2-1; 9 nucleotides align to TRBD1. The CDR3 spans 13 residues. CDR1 MGHRA and CDR2 YSYEKL come from the germline V gene. V lost 5 bases and J lost 7; bases outside the gene matches: 3. The DNA for the CDR3 is TGCGCCAGCAGCGGGACAGGGTGGAATGAGCAGTTCTTC. It codes for CASSGTGWNEQFF.

This clone was seen only once. The gene calls are TRBV14 and TRBJ1-2; D is possibly TRBD1 (6 bases). V lost 3 bases, J lost 2 bases, and 10 bases lay in between. CDR1 and CDR2 from the germline V gene are SGHDN and FVKESK. The CDR3 loop spans 14 amino acids. The CDR3 bases are TGTGCCAGCAGCCACCTGGACAGAAACTATGGCTACACCTTC. It encodes CASSHLDRNYGYTF.

The genes are TRBV19 and TRBJ2-2; a weak D match, TRBD1 (6 bases). This CDR3 has 15 amino acids. Trimming stripped 3 bases from V and 4 bases from J, with 12 bases between. Germline V gives CDR1 LNHDA, CDR2 SQIVND (reference sequence). The CDR3 DNA sequence: TGTGCCAGTAGTATGTGGCAGGGGAGCACCGGGGAGCTGTTTTTT. It is translated as CASSMWQGSTGELFF.

This chain joins TRBV14 and TRBJ2-2; 8 bases map to TRBD2. The CDR3 sequence is 15 residues long. Germline assignment: CDR1 SGHDN and CDR2 FVKESK. J was trimmed by 0 bases and V by 4 bases; bases with no gene match: 1. The CDR3 here is CASSRGGTNTGELFF. The CDR3 DNA reads TGTGCCAGCAGCCGCGGGGGGACGAACACCGGGGAGCTGTTTTTT.

This clone turned up a few times. The rearrangement links TRBV9 to TRBJ1-5; a weak D match, TRBD1 (5 bases). CDR3 length: 14 amino acids. Trimming left V 5 bases short and J 7 bases short, with 16 bases between. The germline V gene has CDR1 SGDLS and CDR2 YYNGEE. The CDR3 bases are TGTGCCAGCAGTGACCCAGGGCTAGGCCAGCCCCAGCATTTT. Its protein product is CASSDPGLGQPQHF.

The chain employs TRBV28 and TRBJ2-5; 7 bases are a match to TRBD1. Trimming took 3 bases from V and 1 from J; bases not matched to a gene: 5. Germline CDR1 reads MDHEN; CDR2 reads SYDVKM. This CDR3 has 15 amino acids. The CDR3 reads CASSFGGQVQETQYF. CDR3 DNA: TGTGCCAGCAGTTTCGGAGGACAGGTCCAAGAGACCCAGTACTTC.

The chain carries TRBV18 and TRBJ2-2; unclear D gene. Germline V gene lookup returns CDR1 KGHSH and CDR2 LQKENI. Trimming pared 3 bases from V and 6 bases from J, leaving 5 bases between. The CDR3 spans 12 residues. As DNA, the CDR3 is TGTGCCAGCTCACCCATGTCCGGGGAGCTGTTTTTT. Its translation: CASSPMSGELFF.

This clone turned up a few times. V is TRBV11-3 and J is TRBJ1-2, with TRBD1 identical over 10 bases. The CDR3 covers 15 residues. Germline lookup yields CDR1 SGHNT and CDR2 YENEEA. The J segment lost 6 bases and the V segment lost 5 bases, leaving 9 bases of the junction unmatched. The CDR3 spells CASSPAGTGDDGYTF. The CDR3 bases are TGTGCCAGCAGCCCCGCCGGGACAGGGGATGATGGCTACACCTTC. The variable domain in full, completed from reference TRBV11-3 and TRBJ1-2, reads EAGVVQSPRYKIIEKKQPVAFWCNPISGHNTLYWYLQNLGQGPELLIRYENEEAVDDSQLPKDRFSAERLKGVDSTLKIQPAELGDSAVYLCASSPAGTGDDGYTFGSGTRLTVV.

By share, this clone counts as hyperexpanded (1% or more). The V and J genes are TRBV6-1 and TRBJ1-6; TRBD1 agrees at 7 bases. This CDR3 is 15 amino acids long. Germline V gene lookup returns CDR1 MNHNS and CDR2 SASEGT. Trimming at V came to 0 bases and at J to 10 bases, leaving 6 bases not matched to a gene. The CDR3 protein is CASSEAMQGGSPLHF. As DNA, the CDR3 is TGTGCCAGCAGTGAAGCGATGCAGGGGGGATCACCCCTCCACTTT.

The chain has TRBV14 and TRBJ1-2, with D hard to call. V shed 0 bases and J shed 8 bases, with 10 bases lying between them. Germline CDR1 SGHDN, CDR2 FVKESK. CDR3 length: 13 amino acids. The CDR3 region is CASSQDLEGGYTF. The CDR3, as DNA: TGTGCCAGCAGCCAAGATCTTGAGGGCGGCTACACCTTC.

This clone was detected only a few times. The chain joins TRBV7-8 to TRBJ1-1, with TRBD1 as a possible D gene (5 bases). V was clipped by 6 bases and J by 0 bases, with 8 bases between them. Germline CDR1 SGHVS, CDR2 FQNEAQ. The CDR3 contains 13 residues. The CDR3 spells CASRRDLNTEAFF. In nucleotides, the CDR3 is TGTGCCAGCAGAAGGGACCTGAACACTGAAGCTTTCTTT.

The table lists this clone with a few counts. This chain links TRBV6-8 with TRBJ1-5; D gene unclear. There are 12 residues in the CDR3. Trimming stripped 6 bases from V and 5 bases from J, with 8 bases between. From germline, CDR1 is MNHGY and CDR2 SAAAGT. The CDR3 region has the DNA TGTGCCAGCAGCCAAGGAGATCAGCCCCAGCATTTT. As protein: CASSQGDQPQHF.

J is TRBJ2-7 and V is TRBV14; D perhaps matches TRBD2 (5 bases). Germline V lookup: CDR1 SGHDN, CDR2 FVKESK. The CDR3 runs to 14 residues. The ends were cut back, 3 bases at V and 7 bases at J, with 16 bases in the middle. CDR3 sequence reads: CASSHPTTPWEQYF. The CDR3, as DNA: TGTGCCAGCAGCCACCCGACTACCCCGTGGGAGCAGTACTTC.